What follows are 8 T cell receptor beta chains derived from one specimen sequenced in a study of cytomegalovirus exposure and HLA in healthy donors. PCR employed 60 Vbeta and 13 Jbeta primers. Sequencing used immunoSEQ multiplex PCR; TCRdb keeps in-frame clones, though not all of them. The repertoire includes about 160,000 clones, approximately 84% of them detected once, and 1% to 1.5% sits in the top ten. Sequences were obtained from PBMCs. The source of these receptors is a man aged 45 to 65 in good health and CMV-seropositive.

With regard to this clone: The junction differs from germline at one of its ends, possibly a read error. The genes are TRBV4-3 and TRBJ2-5; TRBD2 might be the D (6 bases). The CDR3 length is 15 residues. Looked up from germline, CDR1 is LGHNA and CDR2 is YSLEER. As DNA, the CDR3 is TGCGCCAGCAGCCAAGAAGTGGCGGGGCCCGCCGAGGGCAACTTC. Translated, it gives CASSQEVAGPAEGNF.

This chain uses TRBV5-1 with TRBJ1-3; TRBD1 agrees at 8 bases. The J segment lost 4 bases and the V segment lost 4 bases, leaving 4 bases of the junction unmatched. The germline gives CDR1 SGHRS, CDR2 YFSETQ. The CDR3 covers 14 residues. CDR3 loop: CASSNRTGGNTIYF. For the CDR3, the DNA is TGCGCCAGCAGCAACCGGACAGGGGGAAACACCATATATTTT. The full variable domain, with the rest looked up from reference TRBV5-1 and TRBJ1-3, is KAGVTQTPRYLIKTRGQQVTLSCSPISGHRSVSWYQQTPGQGLQFLFEYFSETQRNKGNFPGRFSGRQFSNSRSEMNVSTLELGDSALYLCASSNRTGGNTIYFGEGSWLTVV.

This clone has a single count. The CDR3: CASSGRTGLASKNPDEQYF. The CDR3 DNA follows: TGTGCCAGCAGCGGCCGGACCGGACTAGCTTCCAAAAATCCCGACGAGCAGTACTTC. The J gene is TRBJ2-7, the V gene TRBV7-9; TRBD2 matches 8 bases. CDR3 length equals 19 residues. Germline values: CDR1 SEHNR, CDR2 FQNEAQ (reference sequence). After removal of 5 bases from V and 5 bases from J, the junction contained 23 bases not matched to a gene.

The genes are TRBV6-1 and TRBJ2-1; D gene uncertain. Germline V gene sequence: CDR1 MNHNS, CDR2 SASEGT. The CDR3 runs 15 residues. The germline V and J ends were trimmed by 4 bases and 0 bases, with 10 bases remaining between them. CDR3 residues: CASSAAPSSYNEQFF. In DNA form, the CDR3 reads TGTGCCAGCAGTGCGGCTCCTAGCTCCTACAATGAGCAGTTCTTC.

This clone was observed a handful of times. The gene calls are TRBV6-1 and TRBJ1-6; D is unclear. V was trimmed by 11 bases and J by 10 bases, leaving 12 bases between them. This CDR3 spans 11 amino acids. The germline gives CDR1 MNHNS, CDR2 SASEGT. CDR3 in DNA: TGTGCCGTTAGGAGTATCTCACCCCTCCACTTT. The encoded protein is CAVRSISPLHF.

The chain carries TRBV28 and TRBJ1-4; D possibly corresponds to TRBD1 (6 bases). CDR1 and CDR2 (germline): MDHEN, SYDVKM. CDR3 length: 17 amino acids. V dropped 1 base and J dropped 0 bases, with 12 bases sitting between them. The CDR3 coding sequence is TGTGCCAGCAGTTTATCAACAGGGAGTGCAACTAATGAAAAACTGTTTTTT. Its translation: CASSLSTGSATNEKLFF. The variable domain in full, completed from reference TRBV28 and TRBJ1-4, reads DVKVTQSSRYLVKRTGEKVFLECVQDMDHENMFWYRQDPGLGLRLIYFSYDVKMKEKGDIPEGYSVSREKKERFSLILESASTNQTSMYLCASSLSTGSATNEKLFFGSGTQLSVL.

This clone showed up just once. The chain joins TRBV6-5 to TRBJ2-7; 11 positions match TRBD2. Germline V gene data show CDR1 as MNHEY and CDR2 as SVGAGI. Trimming at V came to 3 bases and at J to 3 bases, leaving 7 bases not matched to a gene. The CDR3 sequence is 16 residues long. The CDR3 reads CASSYTIAGGHYEQYF. The CDR3 nucleotides read TGTGCCAGCAGTTATACGATAGCGGGAGGGCACTACGAGCAGTACTTC.

The V call is TRBV2, the J call TRBJ2-3, with 9 bases that match TRBD2. In germline, CDR1 is SNHLY, CDR2 FYNNEI. There are 14 residues in the CDR3. With V trimmed by 6 bases and J by 3 bases, 4 bases remained unmatched. CDR3 coding DNA: TGTGCCAGCAGCCTAGCGGGGTGGACAGATACGCAGTATTTT. Its protein is CASSLAGWTDTQYF.